A single sample gave rise to the 8 T cell receptor beta chains below, sequenced in a study of shared clonotypes between healthy human individuals. Method: immunoSEQ multiplex PCR; TCRdb's copy keeps in-frame clones and lacks some. The sample yields over a million clones, roughly 80% seen once. Sequences were obtained from memory CD4+ T cells sorted from blood. The subset: CD45RA-negative fraction. The source of these receptors is a young man in good health.

The gene calls are TRBV6-1 and TRBJ2-2; D unresolved. The germline gives CDR1 MNHNS, CDR2 SASEGT. The CDR3 is 14 amino acids. Trimming took off 4 bases at V and 6 bases at J, with 12 bases between the two ends. CDR3 nucleotides: TGTGCCAGCAGTGCCGTGGGGTCGGCCGGGGAGCTGTTTTTT. Protein product: CASSAVGSAGELFF.

This sequence joins TRBV9 and TRBJ2-7, with D perhaps TRBD1 (6 bases). This CDR3 contains 14 residues. The germline V gene has CDR1 SGDLS and CDR2 YYNGEE. V gave up 1 base and J gave up 5 bases, with 13 bases separating them. CDR3 coding DNA: TGTGCCAGCAGCGTAATGCCAGGGGTTCACGAGCAGTACTTC. As protein: CASSVMPGVHEQYF.

This rearrangement joins TRBV2 to TRBJ1-5; D is undetermined. Germline CDR1 SNHLY, CDR2 FYNNEI. CDR3 length: 14 amino acids. The V end was cut by 3 bases, the J end by 3 bases, with 9 bases between. The CDR3 loop reads CASSEESLNQPQHF. DNA of the CDR3: TGTGCCAGCAGTGAGGAGAGCCTCAATCAGCCCCAGCATTTT.

The sample holds a few counts of this clone. The chain recombines TRBV11-2 with TRBJ2-7; TRBD1 matches 8 bases. This CDR3 comprises 15 residues. The ends lost 5 bases at V and 1 base at J; junction bases unmatched: 7. The germline V gene encodes CDR1 SGHAT and CDR2 FQNNGV. The CDR3 DNA reads as TGTGCCAGCAGCCCTGACAGGGGTGCGTCCTACGAGCAGTACTTC. Amino acids: CASSPDRGASYEQYF.

V is TRBV28 and J is TRBJ1-6; D is possibly TRBD1 (5 bases). The CDR3 length is 16 residues. CDR1 MDHEN and CDR2 SYDVKM come from the germline V gene. The germline V and J ends were trimmed by 7 bases and 7 bases, with 20 bases remaining between them. DNA for the CDR3: TGTGCCAGCACCCTTAGGGAGGGGAAAGGGAATTCACCCCTCCACTTT. This translates into CASTLREGKGNSPLHF.

The chain joins TRBV2 to TRBJ2-2; TRBD2 matches 7 bases. The V gene end was trimmed by 4 bases and the J gene end by 4 bases; junction bases not matched to a gene: 6. Germline CDR1 reads SNHLY; CDR2 reads FYNNEI. This CDR3 is built from 15 residues. The CDR3 reads CASSGLAAITGELFF. DNA of the CDR3: TGTGCCAGCAGTGGACTAGCCGCGATCACCGGGGAGCTGTTTTTT.

The chain couples TRBV2 to TRBJ2-3; no firm D call. The germline gives CDR1 SNHLY, CDR2 FYNNEI. Trimming left V 10 bases short and J 6 bases short, with 14 bases between. This CDR3 region has 12 residues. This chain's CDR3 is CATGRADDTQYF. In nucleotides, the CDR3 is TGTGCCACAGGACGGGCGGACGATACGCAGTATTTT.

The genes are TRBV7-9 and TRBJ2-3; no reliable D call. The CDR3 has 15 residues. The V end was cut by 1 base, the J end by 5 bases, with 13 bases between. Germline CDR1 and CDR2: SEHNR and FQNEAQ (reference sequence). CDR3 sequence reads: CASSLGVGARDTQYF. CDR3 bases: TGTGCCAGCAGCTTAGGCGTGGGCGCAAGAGATACGCAGTATTTT.